Listed here is a single TCR beta chain. As yet, its antigen is unknown. This record belongs to a study of CD8+ T cells in alopecia areata. Study information: Patients given treatment had severity scored by the percentage of scalp area affected. Findings and caveats of the study: Lesional scalp, notably in alopecia totalis/universalis, had clonality above that of normal scalp.

As for treatment: oral pan-JAK inhibitor, 5-10 mg twice daily. Researchers took lesional scalp punch biopsies and peripheral blood from people who were alopecia areata patients. cDNA prepared by RNA extraction and subsequent reverse transcription served as the template for sequencing. Clones were sequenced by immunoSEQ multiplex PCR, and TCRdb holds only the in-frame ones, with some missing. The sample includes more than 110,000 clones, roughly 80% of them seen just once. V was cut by 2 bases and J by 3 bases, with 10 bases left in between. Germline assignment: CDR1 MRHNA and CDR2 SNTAGT. This CDR3 has 14 amino acids.

This sequence was found in a human donor with alopecia areata. The rearrangement joins TRBV6-4 to TRBJ1-1; no clear D gene. The starting material was CD8+ T cells sorted from blood, obtained at week 4, from a patient treated with tofacitinib. The CDR3 sequence: CASSDGGSYTEAFF. CDR3 coding DNA: TGTGCCAGCAGTGACGGAGGGTCATACACTGAAGCTTTCTTT.